This T cell receptor beta chain was captured in a study of cytomegalovirus exposure and HLA in healthy donors. With 60 Vbeta and 13 Jbeta primers, the PCR was carried out. Repertoires were generated with immunoSEQ multiplex PCR, while TCRdb's copy carries only in-frame clones and drops some. The sample holds about 180,000 clones; about 80% are singletons and the top ten take about 1.9%. In regard to this clone: Its antigen is not identified.

Study results and limitations: According to an earlier analysis, most TCR beta V segments yielded productive rearrangements about 87% or about 30% of the time.

V was pared by 4 bases and J by 4 bases, with 4 bases of the junction left unmatched. The V gene's germline CDR1 is MNHEY and CDR2 SVGAGI. The CDR3 length is 16 residues. Sequenced sample: PBMCs. The origin of this receptor is a woman under 40 in good health and CMV-seronegative. This chain uses TRBV6-5 with TRBJ2-3, with TRBD2 matching over 14 bases. CDR3 region: CASSFVGLAGADTQYF. CDR3 nucleotides: TGTGCCAGCAGTTTCGTGGGACTAGCGGGGGCAGATACGCAGTATTTT.